This T cell receptor (beta chain) was found in a study of T cell changes during pregnancy in multiple sclerosis. Sequencing used immunoSEQ multiplex PCR; TCRdb keeps in-frame clones, though not all of them. The repertoire holds approximately 30,000 clones, with 90% to 95% as singletons. This CDR3 has 13 amino acids. V dropped 0 bases and J dropped 6 bases, with 10 bases sitting between them. In germline, CDR1 is SGHDT, CDR2 YYEEEE. This material consisted of CD8+ T cells from peripheral blood mononuclear cells, taken in the second trimester of pregnancy. The sequence was collected from a female donor in good health, enrolled as a control in a pregnancy study. This sequence joins TRBV5-6 and TRBJ2-7; D remains unclear. For the CDR3, the DNA is TGTGCCAGCAGCTTGGACGATCTGAGCGAGCAGTACTTC. Translating gives CASSLDDLSEQYF.